Listed below are T cell receptor beta chains from one sample, sequenced in a study of OX40 agonist ivuxolimab in advanced cancers. Using immunoSEQ multiplex PCR, the repertoire was profiled, and TCRdb retains in-frame clones only, with some absent. The sample includes fewer than 65,000 clones, 70% to 90% of them seen just once. The starting material was CD4+ or CD8+ T cells sorted from blood, obtained in a trial of the OX40 agonist ivuxolimab. The receptors here all came from an adult with an advanced solid tumor such as melanoma, head and neck, liver or kidney cancer. The CDR3 runs from the conserved cysteine through the conserved F or W. Fields, in order: J gene, V gene, D gene, clone size, CDR3 protein, CDR3 DNA. The D gene is left open where the match is weak. Expanded clones are given a class, and other clones once, few, many or no size at all.

J: TRBJ2-1
V: TRBV11-2
D: -
size: -
CDR3: CASSFGISFNEQFF
DNA: TGTGCCAGCAGCTTCGGAATATCGTTCAATGAGCAGTTCTTC

J: TRBJ2-1
V: TRBV25-1
D: -
size: -
CDR3: CASSQLGGSYNEQFF
DNA: TGTGCCAGCAGTCAATTAGGGGGGTCCTACAATGAGCAGTTCTTC

J: TRBJ2-7
V: TRBV6-5
D: -
size: -
CDR3: CASREGASYEQYF
DNA: TGTGCCAGCAGGGAGGGGGCCTCCTACGAGCAGTACTTC

J: TRBJ2-3
V: TRBV7-2
D: TRBD2
size: -
CDR3: CASSPSGRVDTQYF
DNA: TGTGCCAGCAGCCCCTCCGGGAGGGTGGATACGCAGTATTTT

J: TRBJ2-2
V: TRBV5-1
D: -
size: -
CDR3: CASSLSGVGTGELFF
DNA: TGCGCCAGCAGCTTGTCGGGAGTGGGGACCGGGGAGCTGTTTTTT

J: TRBJ2-1
V: TRBV11-3
D: -
size: -
CDR3: CASSPGVESYNEQFF
DNA: TGTGCCAGCAGCCCAGGGGTAGAGTCCTACAATGAGCAGTTCTTC

J: TRBJ1-5
V: TRBV30
D: -
size: few
CDR3: CAWSADLRQDQPQHF
DNA: TGTGCCTGGAGTGCCGATCTAAGACAAGATCAGCCCCAGCATTTT

J: TRBJ2-3
V: TRBV5-1
D: TRBD2
size: -
CDR3: CASSPRLAPSTDTQYF
DNA: TGCGCCAGCAGCCCTAGACTAGCTCCTAGCACAGATACGCAGTATTTT

J: TRBJ1-1
V: TRBV5-4
D: -
size: -
CDR3: CASSLRGVNTEAFF
DNA: TGTGCCAGCAGTCTCAGGGGCGTGAACACTGAAGCTTTCTTT

J: TRBJ2-3
V: TRBV19
D: -
size: -
CDR3: CASSLKTPGDTQYF
DNA: TGTGCCAGTAGTTTAAAGACCCCGGGGGATACGCAGTATTTT

J: TRBJ2-7
V: TRBV6-6
D: TRBD2
size: -
CDR3: CASSATSGGPGEQYF
DNA: TGTGCCAGCAGTGCTACTAGCGGGGGGCCGGGGGAGCAGTACTTC

J: TRBJ2-5
V: TRBV7-2
D: -
size: -
CDR3: CASSGRGETQYF
DNA: TGTGCCAGCAGCGGGCGGGGCGAGACCCAGTACTTC

J: TRBJ2-6
V: TRBV2
D: -
size: once
CDR3: CASGRGPRVLTF
DNA: TGTGCCAGCGGACGGGGCCCCCGGGTCCTGACTTTC

J: TRBJ1-5
V: TRBV2
D: TRBD1
size: -
CDR3: CASSAGGPQPQHF
DNA: TGTGCCAGCAGCGCAGGGGGCCCTCAGCCCCAGCATTTT

J: TRBJ1-1
V: TRBV4-3
D: TRBD1
size: -
CDR3: CASSQDRAEAFF
DNA: TGCGCCAGCAGCCAGGACAGGGCTGAAGCTTTCTTT

J: TRBJ1-2
V: TRBV5-8
D: -
size: -
CDR3: CASSPGTTTRDYTF
DNA: TGTGCCAGCAGCCCGGGAACCACAACCCGGGACTACACCTTC

J: TRBJ2-1
V: TRBV4-1
D: -
size: -
CDR3: CASSQEGGRLTYNEQFF
DNA: TGCGCCAGCAGCCAAGAGGGGGGCCGATTGACCTACAATGAGCAGTTCTTC

J: TRBJ2-7
V: TRBV21-1
D: -
size: -
CDR3: CASTRHGTVHEQYF
DNA: TGTGCCAGCACCCGGCACGGTACGGTTCACGAGCAGTACTTC

J: TRBJ2-7
V: TRBV5-1
D: -
size: -
CDR3: CASSLGWDEQYF
DNA: TGCGCCAGCAGCCTGGGCTGGGACGAGCAGTACTTC